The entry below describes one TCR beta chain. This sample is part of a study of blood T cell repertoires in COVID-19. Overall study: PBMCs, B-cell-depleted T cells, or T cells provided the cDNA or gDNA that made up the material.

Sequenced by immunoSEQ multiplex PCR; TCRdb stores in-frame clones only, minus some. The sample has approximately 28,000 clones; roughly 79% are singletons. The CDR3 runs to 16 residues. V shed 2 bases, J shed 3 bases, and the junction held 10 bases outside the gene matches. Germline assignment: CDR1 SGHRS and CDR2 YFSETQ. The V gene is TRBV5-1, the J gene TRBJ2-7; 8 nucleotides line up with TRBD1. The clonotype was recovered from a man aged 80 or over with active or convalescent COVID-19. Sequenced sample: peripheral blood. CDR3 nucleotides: TGCGCCAGCAGCTTCACCGGACAGGGTAGTTTCTACGAGCAGTACTTC. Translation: CASSFTGQGSFYEQYF.